A selection of T cell receptor beta chains follows, all from one sample in a study of OX40 agonist ivuxolimab in advanced cancers. Only in-frame clones appear in the TCRdb table, and some are missing; sequencing was by immunoSEQ multiplex PCR. The sample lists roughly 90,000 clones; around 94% were seen once. The sequenced sample was CD4+ or CD8+ T cells sorted from blood, obtained in a trial of the OX40 agonist ivuxolimab. All receptors come from an adult with an advanced solid tumor such as melanoma, head and neck, liver or kidney cancer. Both conserved end residues are part of each CDR3. Each record gives: J gene, V gene, clone size, D gene, CDR3 DNA, CDR3 protein. A D gene is named only where the DNA matches it firmly. For some rows the clone size is stated as once, few or many, or as a class when expanded; others skip it.

J gene: TRBJ1-1
V gene: TRBV19
clone size: NA
D gene: TRBD1
CDR3 DNA: TGTGCCAGTAGTTACAGGGGCAACACTGAAGCTTTCTTT
CDR3 protein: CASSYRGNTEAFF

J gene: TRBJ2-3
V gene: TRBV2
clone size: NA
D gene: TRBD1
CDR3 DNA: TGTGCCAGCAGCAGGACAGGAAGCACAGATACGCAGTATTTT
CDR3 protein: CASSRTGSTDTQYF

J gene: TRBJ2-7
V gene: TRBV5-1
clone size: NA
D gene: TRBD2
CDR3 DNA: TGCGCCAGCAGCTTGCGGGGCGGGAGCTCCTACGAGCAGTACTTC
CDR3 protein: CASSLRGGSSYEQYF

J gene: TRBJ2-3
V gene: TRBV5-1
clone size: once
D gene: NA
CDR3 DNA: TGCGCCAGCGGCCTAAGGGGGTCCGCAGATACGCAGTATTTT
CDR3 protein: CASGLRGSADTQYF

J gene: TRBJ2-7
V gene: TRBV30
clone size: NA
D gene: TRBD2
CDR3 DNA: TGTGCGGCCGGGACTAACTCCTACGAGCAGTACTTC
CDR3 protein: CAAGTNSYEQYF

J gene: TRBJ1-5
V gene: TRBV19
clone size: NA
D gene: NA
CDR3 DNA: TGTGCCAGTAGTTGGGGCGCTAATCAGCCCCAGCATTTT
CDR3 protein: CASSWGANQPQHF

J gene: TRBJ2-5
V gene: TRBV21-1
clone size: NA
D gene: NA
CDR3 DNA: TGTGCCAGCAACGTCTCGGGCATATCCGCGGAGACCCAGTACTTC
CDR3 protein: CASNVSGISAETQYF

J gene: TRBJ1-2
V gene: TRBV5-1
clone size: NA
D gene: NA
CDR3 DNA: TGCGCCAGCAGCTTGGTACAGGGAGGTAACTATGGCTACACCTTC
CDR3 protein: CASSLVQGGNYGYTF

J gene: TRBJ2-5
V gene: TRBV9
clone size: NA
D gene: TRBD1
CDR3 DNA: TGTGCCAGCAGCGTAGCCCCGGACAGGGAGAAACAAGAGACCCAGTACTTC
CDR3 protein: CASSVAPDREKQETQYF

J gene: TRBJ1-1
V gene: TRBV9
clone size: NA
D gene: TRBD1
CDR3 DNA: TGTGCCAGCAGCGAGAGACAGGGAAGAAGCACTGAAGCTTTCTTT
CDR3 protein: CASSERQGRSTEAFF

J gene: TRBJ2-5
V gene: TRBV27
clone size: NA
D gene: TRBD1
CDR3 DNA: TGTGCCAGCAGCGGGACAGGGGAGACCCAGTACTTC
CDR3 protein: CASSGTGETQYF

J gene: TRBJ2-3
V gene: TRBV11-2
clone size: NA
D gene: NA
CDR3 DNA: TGTGCCAGCAGCCTGGGAAGGGGGGGTACTAGCACAGATACGCAGTATTTT
CDR3 protein: CASSLGRGGTSTDTQYF

J gene: TRBJ1-4
V gene: TRBV6-5
clone size: NA
D gene: NA
CDR3 DNA: TGTGCCAGCAGTTACACCCAGGGCAATGAAAAACTGTTTTTT
CDR3 protein: CASSYTQGNEKLFF

J gene: TRBJ2-3
V gene: TRBV13
clone size: NA
D gene: NA
CDR3 DNA: TGTGCCAGCAGCGCCGCCGGGGATACGCAGTATTTT
CDR3 protein: CASSAAGDTQYF

J gene: TRBJ2-7
V gene: TRBV4-1
clone size: NA
D gene: TRBD2
CDR3 DNA: TGCGCCAGCAGCCAAGATGGTCTAGCGGTCGAGCAGTACTTC
CDR3 protein: CASSQDGLAVEQYF

J gene: TRBJ1-2
V gene: TRBV19
clone size: NA
D gene: NA
CDR3 DNA: TGTGCCAGTAGTATCGGGTCAGGGGACCCCAACTATGGCTACACCTTC
CDR3 protein: CASSIGSGDPNYGYTF

J gene: TRBJ2-2
V gene: TRBV30
clone size: NA
D gene: NA
CDR3 DNA: TGTGCCGGTGACCTTCTCGGGACCGGGGAGCTGTTTTTT
CDR3 protein: CAGDLLGTGELFF

J gene: TRBJ2-7
V gene: TRBV7-9
clone size: NA
D gene: NA
CDR3 DNA: TGTGCCAGCAGCTTAGGTCTAGCAGGCTACGAGCAGTACTTC
CDR3 protein: CASSLGLAGYEQYF

J gene: TRBJ2-7
V gene: TRBV2
clone size: NA
D gene: TRBD2
CDR3 DNA: TGTGCCAGCAGTGGGCTAGCGGACTCCTACGAGCAGTACTTC
CDR3 protein: CASSGLADSYEQYF

J gene: TRBJ2-1
V gene: TRBV19
clone size: once
D gene: TRBD2
CDR3 DNA: TGTGCCAGTAGTATCGGGGGGGCCGTCTACAATGAGCAGTTCTTC
CDR3 protein: CASSIGGAVYNEQFF

J gene: TRBJ2-7
V gene: TRBV19
clone size: once
D gene: NA
CDR3 DNA: TGTGCCAGTAGTTTGGACGACAGCCCCTACGAGCAGTACTTC
CDR3 protein: CASSLDDSPYEQYF

J gene: TRBJ2-3
V gene: TRBV29-1
clone size: NA
D gene: TRBD1
CDR3 DNA: TGCAGCGTTGAAGACCCCGGGACAGGGACAAGGGCGCAGTATTTT
CDR3 protein: CSVEDPGTGTRAQYF

J gene: TRBJ1-2
V gene: TRBV29-1
clone size: NA
D gene: NA
CDR3 DNA: TGCAGCGTTGAAACCCCGGACAGCTATGGCTACACCTTC
CDR3 protein: CSVETPDSYGYTF

J gene: TRBJ2-2
V gene: TRBV5-1
clone size: NA
D gene: TRBD2
CDR3 DNA: TGCGCCAGCAGCTTGAGCCCAAGCGGGGGGGCCACCGGGGAGCTGTTTTTT
CDR3 protein: CASSLSPSGGATGELFF

J gene: TRBJ1-6
V gene: TRBV4-1
clone size: few
D gene: NA
CDR3 DNA: TGCGCCAGCAGCCAGCAGAACGGAAAGGATAATTCACCCCTCCACTTT
CDR3 protein: CASSQQNGKDNSPLHF

J gene: TRBJ2-7
V gene: TRBV7-2
clone size: once
D gene: NA
CDR3 DNA: TGTGCCAGCAGCTTGTCAACTAGCTCCTACGAGCAGTACTTC
CDR3 protein: CASSLSTSSYEQYF

J gene: TRBJ2-7
V gene: TRBV28
clone size: NA
D gene: NA
CDR3 DNA: TGTGCCAGCAGTTTGATCGACAGCTACGAGCAGTACTTC
CDR3 protein: CASSLIDSYEQYF

J gene: TRBJ1-1
V gene: TRBV9
clone size: NA
D gene: NA
CDR3 DNA: TGTGCCAGCACTGGAGGGATAAACACTGAAGCTTTCTTT
CDR3 protein: CASTGGINTEAFF

J gene: TRBJ1-6
V gene: TRBV13
clone size: NA
D gene: TRBD1
CDR3 DNA: TGTGCCAGCAGCGTGACAGGGGGCATATCACCCCTCCACTTT
CDR3 protein: CASSVTGGISPLHF

J gene: TRBJ1-2
V gene: TRBV19
clone size: NA
D gene: TRBD1
CDR3 DNA: TGTGCCAGTAGTCTAGGACAGGGCAATGGCTACACCTTC
CDR3 protein: CASSLGQGNGYTF

J gene: TRBJ1-1
V gene: TRBV6-1
clone size: NA
D gene: NA
CDR3 DNA: TGTGCCAGCAGTGAAGCAGTAGCTTTCTTT
CDR3 protein: CASSEAVAFF

J gene: TRBJ2-2
V gene: TRBV2
clone size: NA
D gene: NA
CDR3 DNA: TGTGCCAGCAGTGAACGGTGGCGGGGAAACGGGGAGCTGTTTTTT
CDR3 protein: CASSERWRGNGELFF

J gene: TRBJ2-2
V gene: TRBV7-2
clone size: NA
D gene: NA
CDR3 DNA: TGTGCCAGCAGCCCTACGACCGGGGAGCTGTTTTTT
CDR3 protein: CASSPTTGELFF

J gene: TRBJ1-5
V gene: TRBV10-3
clone size: once
D gene: NA
CDR3 DNA: TGTGCCATCAGTGACTCTGACCGGCAACGGCAGCCCCAGCATTTT
CDR3 protein: CAISDSDRQRQPQHF

J gene: TRBJ1-1
V gene: TRBV27
clone size: few
D gene: NA
CDR3 DNA: TGTGCCAGCAGTGGAGCGAACACTGAAGCTTTCTTT
CDR3 protein: CASSGANTEAFF

J gene: TRBJ2-7
V gene: TRBV6-1
clone size: once
D gene: NA
CDR3 DNA: TGTGCCAGCAGAGTTCAGGGTCTGGAGCAGTACTTC
CDR3 protein: CASRVQGLEQYF

J gene: TRBJ2-3
V gene: TRBV9
clone size: NA
D gene: NA
CDR3 DNA: TGTGCCAGCAGCGTAGCTGAGGATACGCAGTATTTT
CDR3 protein: CASSVAEDTQYF

J gene: TRBJ1-1
V gene: TRBV19
clone size: NA
D gene: NA
CDR3 DNA: TGTGCCAGTAGTACGAGCCGGGACCTGAGGGCTGAAGCTTTCTTT
CDR3 protein: CASSTSRDLRAEAFF

J gene: TRBJ1-1
V gene: TRBV27
clone size: NA
D gene: NA
CDR3 DNA: TGTGCCAGCAGTTTATCGATTATCGGGACCGTTGACACTGAAGCTTTCTTT
CDR3 protein: CASSLSIIGTVDTEAFF

J gene: TRBJ2-5
V gene: TRBV9
clone size: NA
D gene: TRBD1
CDR3 DNA: TGTGCCAGCAGCGTAGCAGGGACAGTAACCCAAGAGACCCAGTACTTC
CDR3 protein: CASSVAGTVTQETQYF